This T cell receptor beta chain stems from a study of patients and donors after allogeneic stem cell transplantation. TCRdb reanalysed the RT-PCR reads using MiXCR and keeps one entry per CDR3 protein. The data hold about 7,100 distinct CDR3 sequences, with roughly an eighth observed a single time. V was trimmed by 2 bases and J by 8 bases, leaving 16 bases between them. Germline lookup yields CDR1 MNHEY and CDR2 SMNVEV (reference sequence). This CDR3 region has 15 residues. This clonotype has a count of ten or more. Sequenced: blood, either unsorted or a sorted T cell fraction (not recorded which). The TCR originated in a human donor who was either an allogeneic HSCT recipient or a stem cell or donor lymphocyte infusion donor (not recorded which). It is not recorded whose cells these are; they may come from a transplant donor. This rearrangement joins TRBV27 to TRBJ2-1; no firm D call. CDR3 loop: CASSLRGLEIDEQFF. The CDR3, as DNA: TGTGCCAGCAGTTTAAGAGGCCTTGAGATAGATGAGCAGTTCTTC.